Shown below are 20 T cell receptor beta chains from a single sample sequenced in a study of OX40 agonist ivuxolimab in advanced cancers. Profiled with immunoSEQ multiplex PCR; TCRdb holds only in-frame clones, not every one. The sample yields some 14,000 clones, 75% to 90% seen once. The sequencing used CD4+ or CD8+ T cells sorted from blood, collected in a trial of the OX40 agonist ivuxolimab. These receptors were taken from an adult with an advanced solid tumor such as melanoma, head and neck, liver or kidney cancer.

The gene calls are TRBV19 and TRBJ2-1, with 8 nucleotides matching TRBD2. CDR1 is LNHDA, CDR2 SQIVND, per germline (reference sequence). This CDR3 contains 15 residues. J lost 1 base, V lost 3 bases, and 2 bases had no gene match. As DNA, the CDR3 is TGTGCCAGTAGTATGGGGACTAGGTCCTACAATGAGCAGTTCTTC. Residues: CASSMGTRSYNEQFF.

V is TRBV29-1 and J is TRBJ2-5; 7 nucleotides align to TRBD1. J gave up 3 bases and V 3 bases, and 7 bases lay outside the gene matches. There are 14 residues in the CDR3. Looked up from germline, CDR1 is SQVTM and CDR2 is ANQGSEA. For the CDR3, the DNA is TGCAGCGTTGATCCGGGACAGACAAAAGAGACCCAGTACTTC. Translation gives CSVDPGQTKETQYF.

The chain employs TRBV11-1 and TRBJ1-6; TRBD1 matches 7 bases. The length of the CDR3 is 14 residues. From germline, CDR1 is SGHAT and CDR2 FQDESV (reference sequence). V shed 5 bases and J 5 bases; nucleotides not matched to a gene: 3. CDR3 protein: CASSRQGNNSPLHF. CDR3 in DNA: TGTGCCAGCAGCCGACAGGGCAATAATTCACCCCTCCACTTT.

This clone is deemed large (0.1 to 1%). The chain combines TRBV19 with TRBJ1-2; D gene ambiguous. Germline loops: CDR1 LNHDA, CDR2 SQIVND (reference sequence). CDR3 length: 12 amino acids. V was pared by 6 bases and J by 2 bases, with 7 bases between. The CDR3 nucleotides read TGTGCCAGTAGGTCCGGGAACTATGGCTACACCTTC. Translated: CASRSGNYGYTF. Supplemented by reference TRBV19 and TRBJ1-2, the full variable domain reads DGGITQSPKYLFRKEGQNVTLSCEQNLNHDAMYWYRQDPGQGLRLIYYSQIVNDFQKGDIAEGYSVSREKKESFPLTVTSAQKNPTAFYLCASRSGNYGYTFGSGTRLTVV.

The chain links TRBV2 to TRBJ1-4, with D possibly TRBD1 on 5 matching bases. Germline lookup yields CDR1 SNHLY and CDR2 FYNNEI. The V gene lost 3 bases and the J gene lost 13 bases, with 18 bases spanning the gap. CDR3 size: 14 residues. The CDR3 region is CASSDRPPMGGLFF. CDR3 sequence (DNA): TGTGCCAGCAGTGATAGGCCGCCGATGGGGGGACTGTTTTTT. The whole variable domain, remainder taken from reference TRBV2 and TRBJ1-4, is EPEVTQTPSHQVTQMGQEVILRCVPISNHLYFYWYRQILGQKVEFLVSFYNNEISEKSEIFDDQFSVERPDGSNFTLKIRSTKLEDSAMYFCASSDRPPMGGLFFGSGTQLSVL.

The rearrangement uses TRBV2 and TRBJ2-2; 13 positions match TRBD2. The CDR3 loop spans 16 amino acids. V lost 6 bases, J lost 9 bases, and 10 bases stayed unmatched. Germline loops: CDR1 SNHLY, CDR2 FYNNEI. The CDR3 here is CASRELAGGPNRELFF. DNA for the CDR3: TGTGCCAGCAGGGAACTAGCGGGGGGGCCTAACAGGGAGCTGTTTTTT.

A remark on this clone: A read error is possible here, since a much larger clone lies one base away. V is TRBV7-2 and J is TRBJ1-5; TRBD1 agrees at 7 bases. The V gene end was trimmed by 5 bases and the J gene end by 0 bases; junction bases not matched to a gene: 4. The V gene's germline CDR1 is SGHTA and CDR2 FQGNSA. This CDR3 is built from 15 residues. The chain's CDR3 is CASSIQGYSNQPQHF. CDR3 sequence (DNA): TGTGCCAGCAGCATACAGGGGTATAGCAATCAGCCCCAGCATTTT.

The genes are TRBV27 and TRBJ2-7, with 7 bases fitting TRBD1. From germline, CDR1 is MNHEY and CDR2 SMNVEV (reference sequence). V lost 5 bases and J lost 2; bases outside the gene matches: 3. The CDR3 is 13 amino acids. The DNA for the CDR3 is TGTGCCAGCAGTCCCGGGACAGCCTACGAGCAGTACTTC. Translation: CASSPGTAYEQYF.

This clone was seen a handful of times. This sequence joins TRBV19 and TRBJ2-7, with a weak D call TRBD1 (5 bases). The V gene lost 6 bases and the J gene lost 7 bases, with 13 bases spanning the gap. The CDR3 runs to 12 residues. The germline CDR1 and CDR2 sequences are LNHDA and SQIVND (reference sequence). CDR3 protein: CASSPRGAEQYF. CDR3 nucleotides: TGTGCCAGTAGCCCTCGTGGGGCGGAGCAGTACTTC.

J is TRBJ2-2 and V is TRBV4-1; no definite D call. V lost 2 bases and J 4 bases, leaving 14 bases between the germline ends. The CDR3 consists of 16 residues. Germline assignment: CDR1 MGHRA and CDR2 YSYEKL. CDR3 nucleotide sequence: TGCGCCAGCAGCCAAAGGGCAGCCGAGGCCACCGGGGAGCTGTTTTTT. Protein sequence: CASSQRAAEATGELFF.

This clone was seen just once. This rearrangement joins TRBV4-2 to TRBJ2-1; D not certain. With 5 bases removed from V and 4 bases from J, the gap between germline ends came to 9 bases. This CDR3 contains 13 residues. Germline values: CDR1 LGHNA, CDR2 YNFKEQ. CDR3 DNA: TGTGCCAGCAGCTTGGAGTTATACAATGAGCAGTTCTTC. This sequence encodes CASSLELYNEQFF.

Turning to this clone: With only one base between it and a far larger clone, this is likely a read error. V is TRBV5-7 and J is TRBJ1-5, with 7 bases fitting TRBD1. TRBV5-7 is identified as an open reading frame with a role that is uncertain. The CDR3 runs 15 residues. V was clipped by 4 bases and J by 0 bases; unmatched bases: 4. In DNA form, the CDR3 reads TGTGCCAGCAGCATACAGGGGTATAGCAATCAGCCCCAGCATTTT. This sequence encodes CASSIQGYSNQPQHF.

The J gene is TRBJ2-1, the V gene TRBV28, with 11 bases identical to TRBD2. The CDR3 sequence is 16 residues long. Germline V gives CDR1 MDHEN, CDR2 SYDVKM. Trimming removed 3 bases from V and 2 bases from J; junction bases left unmatched: 3. CDR3 amino acids: CASSLLSGRAYNEQFF. In DNA form, the CDR3 reads TGTGCCAGCAGTTTGCTTAGCGGGAGGGCCTACAATGAGCAGTTCTTC.

CDR3 loop: CASSLVGQVSFYNEQFF. In DNA, the CDR3 is TGTGCCAGCAGTTTGGTGGGTCAGGTTTCCTTCTACAATGAGCAGTTCTTC. V and J are TRBV28 and TRBJ2-1; no definite D call. Germline loops: CDR1 MDHEN, CDR2 SYDVKM. V was pared by 3 bases and J by 3 bases, with 18 bases between. The CDR3 covers 17 residues.

In its sample, this clone was seen a few times. V is TRBV7-6 and J is TRBJ1-2; 7 bases line up with TRBD1. The germline gives CDR1 SGHVS, CDR2 FNYEAQ. After removal of 1 base from V and 4 bases from J, the junction contained 0 bases not matched to a gene. The CDR3 sequence is 13 residues long. The CDR3 DNA reads TGTGCCAGCAGCTTAGGACAGGGCTATGGCTACACCTTC. Amino acid sequence: CASSLGQGYGYTF.

The genes are TRBV9 and TRBJ2-7; a weak D match, TRBD1 (6 bases). V was cut by 3 bases and J by 9 bases, with 16 bases left in between. Germline CDR1 reads SGDLS; CDR2 reads YYNGEE. This CDR3 contains 13 residues. CDR3 DNA sequence: TGTGCCAGCAGCGGGGGACATAAGGACGGGCAGTACTTC. It yields the protein CASSGGHKDGQYF. The full variable domain, completed using reference TRBV9 and TRBJ2-7, is DSGVTQTPKHLITATGQRVTLRCSPRSGDLSVYWYQQSLDQGLQFLIQYYNGEERAKGNILERFSAQQFPDLHSELNLSSLELGDSALYFCASSGGHKDGQYFGPGTRLTVT.

The gene calls are TRBV7-9 and TRBJ2-7; weak D call: TRBD2 (6 bases). Trimming shortened V by 10 bases and J by 3 bases, and 13 bases separated the two germline ends. The germline V gene encodes CDR1 SEHNR and CDR2 FQNEAQ (reference sequence). This CDR3 contains 12 residues. CDR3 DNA: TGTGCCACCGGGGAGGTGGTCTACGAGCAGTACTTC. It yields the protein CATGEVVYEQYF. The variable domain in full, completed from reference TRBV7-9 and TRBJ2-7, reads DTGVSQNPRHKITKRGQNVTFRCDPISEHNRLYWYRQTLGQGPEFLTYFQNEAQLEKSRLLSDRFSAERPKGSFSTLEIQRTEQGDSAMYLCATGEVVYEQYFGPGTRLTVT.

J is TRBJ1-3 and V is TRBV7-6, with 9 bases that match TRBD1. Germline-derived CDR1 and CDR2 are SGHVS and FNYEAQ. The CDR3 totals 15 residues. With 8 bases clipped from V and 4 bases from J, the junction kept 9 bases outside the gene matches. The CDR3 bases are TGTGCCAGCTCGGCGACAGGGGGTTCAGGAAACACCATATATTTT. This encodes CASSATGGSGNTIYF.

V usage is TRBV27 and J usage is TRBJ2-7; tentatively, D is TRBD1 (6 bases). Germline lookup yields CDR1 MNHEY and CDR2 SMNVEV (reference sequence). The CDR3 is 13 amino acids. Trimming cost V 3 bases and J 3 bases, with 9 bases left between them. The CDR3 sequence: CASSFNRVYEQYF. CDR3 nucleotide sequence: TGTGCCAGCAGTTTTAACAGGGTCTACGAGCAGTACTTC.

The chain recombines TRBV30 with TRBJ2-2; the match to TRBD1 covers 7 bases. J gave up 7 bases and V 3 bases, and 2 bases lay outside the gene matches. The CDR3 consists of 12 residues. Germline loops: CDR1 GTSNPN, CDR2 SVGIG (reference sequence). Here the CDR3 reads CAWRQGRGELFF. The CDR3 DNA reads TGTGCCTGGAGACAGGGGCGCGGGGAGCTGTTTTTT.